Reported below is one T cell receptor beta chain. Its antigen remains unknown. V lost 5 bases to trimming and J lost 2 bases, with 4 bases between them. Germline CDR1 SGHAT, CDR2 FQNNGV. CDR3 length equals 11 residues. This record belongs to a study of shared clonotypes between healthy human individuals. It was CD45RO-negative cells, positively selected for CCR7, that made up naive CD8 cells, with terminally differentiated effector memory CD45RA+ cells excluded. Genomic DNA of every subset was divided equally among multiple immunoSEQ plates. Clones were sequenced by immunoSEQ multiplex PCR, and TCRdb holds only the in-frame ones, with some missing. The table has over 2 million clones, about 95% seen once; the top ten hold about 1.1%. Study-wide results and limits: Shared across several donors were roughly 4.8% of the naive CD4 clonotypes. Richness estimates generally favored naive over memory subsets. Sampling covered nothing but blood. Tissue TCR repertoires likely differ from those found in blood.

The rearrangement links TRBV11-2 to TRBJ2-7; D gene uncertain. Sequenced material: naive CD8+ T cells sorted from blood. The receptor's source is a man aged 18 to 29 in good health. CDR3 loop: CASSDTYEQYF. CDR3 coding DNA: TGTGCCAGCAGCGATACCTACGAGCAGTACTTC.